Reported below is one T cell receptor (beta chain). What it recognizes is unknown. This sample is drawn from a study of blood T cells in healthy people across ages. Overall study context: For every two T cells, template switching captured about one barcoded beta molecule.

Next came a second PCR, run for about 6 to 12 cycles, which used a sample-barcoded 5' primer along with a J-beta primer mix. Each TCR beta cDNA got a 12-nucleotide random molecular identifier. TCRdb fed the 5' RACE reads into MiXCR, producing one record per CDR3 protein. Among 2 million or so distinct CDR3 sequences listed, roughly 52% were seen once. Study outcomes and limitations: Significant beta diversity loss was already apparent by age roughly 38, declining roughly linearly.

Germline CDR1 SGHAT, CDR2 FQNNGV. Trimming pared 1 base from V and 10 bases from J, leaving 14 bases between. There are 14 residues in the CDR3. The rearrangement uses TRBV11-2 and TRBJ2-1, with a weak D call TRBD2 (6 bases). The clonotype originates from a woman between 40 and 50 years old in good health. Sequenced input: blood. CDR3 sequence: CASSLVTSFNEQFF. Written as DNA, the CDR3 is TGTGCCAGCAGCTTAGTGACTAGTTTCAACGAGCAGTTCTTC.